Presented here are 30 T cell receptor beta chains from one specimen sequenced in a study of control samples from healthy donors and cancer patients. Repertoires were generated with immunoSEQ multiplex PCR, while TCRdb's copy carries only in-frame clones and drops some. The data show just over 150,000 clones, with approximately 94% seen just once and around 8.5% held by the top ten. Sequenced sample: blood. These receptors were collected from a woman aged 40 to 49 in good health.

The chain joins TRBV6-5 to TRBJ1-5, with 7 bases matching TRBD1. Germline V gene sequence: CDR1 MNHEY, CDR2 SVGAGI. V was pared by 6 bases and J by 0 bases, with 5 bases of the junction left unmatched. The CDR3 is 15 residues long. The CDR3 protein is CASRHRQGSNQPQHF. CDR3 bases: TGTGCCAGCAGGCATAGACAGGGTAGCAATCAGCCCCAGCATTTT.

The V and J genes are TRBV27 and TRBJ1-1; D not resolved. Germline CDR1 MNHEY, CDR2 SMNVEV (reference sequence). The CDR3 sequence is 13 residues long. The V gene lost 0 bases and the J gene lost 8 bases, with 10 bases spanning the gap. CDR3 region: CASSLSRLREAFF. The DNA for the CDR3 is TGTGCCAGCAGTTTATCCCGACTGAGAGAAGCTTTCTTT.

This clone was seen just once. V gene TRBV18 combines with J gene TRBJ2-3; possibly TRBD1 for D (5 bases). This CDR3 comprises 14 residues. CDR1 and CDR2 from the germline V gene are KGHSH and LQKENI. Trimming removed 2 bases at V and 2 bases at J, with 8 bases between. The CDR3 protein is CASSPGATTDTQYF. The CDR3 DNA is TGTGCCAGCTCACCAGGGGCCACCACAGATACGCAGTATTTT.

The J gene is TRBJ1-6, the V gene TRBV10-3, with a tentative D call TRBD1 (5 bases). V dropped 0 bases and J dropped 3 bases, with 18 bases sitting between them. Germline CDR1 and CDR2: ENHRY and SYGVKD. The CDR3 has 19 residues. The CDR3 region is CAISESRLRGPLYNSPLHF. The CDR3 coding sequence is TGTGCCATCAGTGAGTCTCGCTTGCGGGGCCCCCTCTATAATTCACCCCTCCACTTT.

CDR3 amino acids: CASSFGYRGEQYF. The CDR3 bases are TGTGCCAGCAGCTTTGGCTACCGAGGTGAGCAGTACTTC. The chain employs TRBV3-1 (or the pseudogene TRBV3-2) and TRBJ2-7; the D is unclear. Looked up from germline, CDR1 is LGHDT and CDR2 is YNNKEL (reference sequence). Deletions cut 5 bases from V and 7 bases from J, with 15 bases between. The CDR3 sequence is 13 residues long.

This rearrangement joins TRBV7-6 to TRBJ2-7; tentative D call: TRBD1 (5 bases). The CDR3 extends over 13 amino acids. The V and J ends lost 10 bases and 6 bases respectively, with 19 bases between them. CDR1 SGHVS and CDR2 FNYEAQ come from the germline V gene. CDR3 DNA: TGTGCCACCTCCTCCATGCCAGGGTCCGAGCAGTACTTC. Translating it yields CATSSMPGSEQYF.

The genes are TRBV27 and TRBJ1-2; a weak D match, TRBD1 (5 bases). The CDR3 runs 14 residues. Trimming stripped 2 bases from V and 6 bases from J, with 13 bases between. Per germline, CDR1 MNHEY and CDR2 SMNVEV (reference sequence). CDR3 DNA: TGTGCCAGCAGTTTAACCAGGGCAGGGAATGGCTACACCTTC. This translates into CASSLTRAGNGYTF.

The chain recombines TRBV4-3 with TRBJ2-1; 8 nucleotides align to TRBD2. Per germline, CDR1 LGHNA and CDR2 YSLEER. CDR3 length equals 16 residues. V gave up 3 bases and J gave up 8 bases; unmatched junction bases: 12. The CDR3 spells CASSQYSGDGYDEQFF. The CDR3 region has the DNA TGCGCCAGCAGCCAGTATAGCGGGGACGGGTACGATGAGCAGTTCTTC.

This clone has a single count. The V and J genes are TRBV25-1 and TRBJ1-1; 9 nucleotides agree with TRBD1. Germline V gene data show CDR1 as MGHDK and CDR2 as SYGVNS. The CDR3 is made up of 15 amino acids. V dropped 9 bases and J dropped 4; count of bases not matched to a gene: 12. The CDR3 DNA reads TGTGCCAGTAGGGGACAGGGAGGGATCGGCACTGAAGCTTTCTTT. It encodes CASRGQGGIGTEAFF.

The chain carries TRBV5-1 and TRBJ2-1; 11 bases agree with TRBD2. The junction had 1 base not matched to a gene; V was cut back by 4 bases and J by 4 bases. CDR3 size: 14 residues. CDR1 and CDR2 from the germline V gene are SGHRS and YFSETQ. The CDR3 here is CASSRTSGYNEQFF. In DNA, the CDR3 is TGCGCCAGCAGCCGGACTAGCGGGTACAATGAGCAGTTCTTC.

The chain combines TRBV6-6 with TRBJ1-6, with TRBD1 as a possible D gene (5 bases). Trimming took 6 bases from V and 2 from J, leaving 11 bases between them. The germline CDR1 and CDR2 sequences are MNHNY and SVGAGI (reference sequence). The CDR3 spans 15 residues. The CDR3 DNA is TGTGCCAGCAGCCGAGGGGTCCCCTATAATTCACCCCTCCACTTT. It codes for CASSRGVPYNSPLHF.

CDR3 residues: CASSLDRYYGYTF. The DNA for the CDR3 is TGTGCCAGCAGCCTAGACAGGTACTATGGCTACACCTTC. The V gene is TRBV5-6, the J gene TRBJ1-2; D perhaps matches TRBD1 (6 bases). The CDR3 runs 13 residues. Germline CDR1 reads SGHDT; CDR2 reads YYEEEE. Trimming shortened V by 4 bases and J by 3 bases, and 10 bases separated the two germline ends.

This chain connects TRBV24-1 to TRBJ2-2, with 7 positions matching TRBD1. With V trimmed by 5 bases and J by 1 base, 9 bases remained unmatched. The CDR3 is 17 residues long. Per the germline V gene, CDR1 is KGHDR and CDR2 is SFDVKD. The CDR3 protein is CATSGTDRVMNTGELFF. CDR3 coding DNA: TGTGCCACCAGTGGTACCGACAGGGTGATGAACACCGGGGAGCTGTTTTTT.

The CDR3 bases are TGTGCCAGCCAAGGACAGAATAATTCACCCCTCCACTTT. It translates to CASQGQNNSPLHF. V is TRBV9 and J is TRBJ1-6; D is perhaps TRBD1 (6 bases). The CDR3 is 13 amino acids. Trimming shortened V by 7 bases and J by 5 bases, and 10 bases separated the two germline ends. Germline loops: CDR1 SGDLS, CDR2 YYNGEE. Full variable domain (remainder filled in from reference TRBV9 and TRBJ1-6): DSGVTQTPKHLITATGQRVTLRCSPRSGDLSVYWYQQSLDQGLQFLIQYYNGEERAKGNILERFSAQQFPDLHSELNLSSLELGDSALYFCASQGQNNSPLHFGNGTRLTVT.

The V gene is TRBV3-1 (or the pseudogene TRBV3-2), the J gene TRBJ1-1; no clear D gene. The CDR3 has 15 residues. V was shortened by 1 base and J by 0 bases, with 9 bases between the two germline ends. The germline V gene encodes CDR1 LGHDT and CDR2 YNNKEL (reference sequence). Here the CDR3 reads CASSQVFKLNTEAFF. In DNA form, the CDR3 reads TGTGCCAGCAGCCAAGTTTTTAAACTGAACACTGAAGCTTTCTTT.

The CDR3 sequence: CASSLDRGARLNTEAFF. Written as DNA, the CDR3 is TGTGCCAGCAGCTTGGACAGGGGGGCCCGCTTGAACACTGAAGCTTTCTTT. The chain recombines TRBV5-6 with TRBJ1-1; TRBD1 agrees at 8 bases. The germline CDR1 and CDR2 sequences are SGHDT and YYEEEE. Trimming cost V 0 bases and J 0 bases; bases outside gene matches: 7. The CDR3 is made up of 17 amino acids.

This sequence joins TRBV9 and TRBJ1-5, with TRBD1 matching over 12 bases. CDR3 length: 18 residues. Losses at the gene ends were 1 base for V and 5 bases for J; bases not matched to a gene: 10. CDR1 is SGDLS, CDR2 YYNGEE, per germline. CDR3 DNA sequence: TGTGCCAGCAGCGTATGGTCACGACGGGACAGGGGGCATCAGCCCCAGCATTTT. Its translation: CASSVWSRRDRGHQPQHF.

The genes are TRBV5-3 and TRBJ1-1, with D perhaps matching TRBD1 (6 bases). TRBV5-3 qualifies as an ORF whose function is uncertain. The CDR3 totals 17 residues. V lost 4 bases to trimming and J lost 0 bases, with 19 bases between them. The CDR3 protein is CARSARGGHRMNTEAFF. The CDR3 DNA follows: TGTGCCAGAAGCGCCAGAGGGGGACACAGAATGAACACTGAAGCTTTCTTT.

The CDR3 region has the DNA TGCGCCAGCAGCTTGGTAGTGACAGGGACTTCTGGAAACACCATATATTTT. Amino acids: CASSLVVTGTSGNTIYF. The V gene is TRBV5-1, the J gene TRBJ1-3; TRBD1 matches at 7 bases. J was trimmed by 1 base and V by 0 bases; bases with no gene match: 7. Per germline, CDR1 SGHRS and CDR2 YFSETQ. The CDR3 runs to 17 residues. The whole variable domain, remainder taken from reference TRBV5-1 and TRBJ1-3, is KAGVTQTPRYLIKTRGQQVTLSCSPISGHRSVSWYQQTPGQGLQFLFEYFSETQRNKGNFPGRFSGRQFSNSRSEMNVSTLELGDSALYLCASSLVVTGTSGNTIYFGEGSWLTVV.

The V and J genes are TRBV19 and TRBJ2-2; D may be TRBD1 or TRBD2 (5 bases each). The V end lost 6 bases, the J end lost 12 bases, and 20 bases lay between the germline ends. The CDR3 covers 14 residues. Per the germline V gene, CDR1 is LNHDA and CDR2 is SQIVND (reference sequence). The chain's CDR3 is CASSRDRSPWQLFF. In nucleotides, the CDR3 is TGTGCCAGTAGCAGGGACCGATCACCCTGGCAGCTGTTTTTT.

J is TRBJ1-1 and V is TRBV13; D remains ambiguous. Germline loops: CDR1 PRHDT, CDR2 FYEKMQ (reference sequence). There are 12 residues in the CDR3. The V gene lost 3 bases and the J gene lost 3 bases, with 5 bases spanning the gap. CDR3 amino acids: CASSFRYTEAFF. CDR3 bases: TGTGCCAGCAGCTTCAGGTACACTGAAGCTTTCTTT.

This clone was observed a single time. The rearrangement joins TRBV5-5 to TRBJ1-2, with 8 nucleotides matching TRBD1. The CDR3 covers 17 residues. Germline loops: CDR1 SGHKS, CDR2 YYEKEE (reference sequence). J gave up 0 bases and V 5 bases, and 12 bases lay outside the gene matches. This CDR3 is CASSSGQGGVANYGYTF. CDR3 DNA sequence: TGTGCCAGCAGTTCAGGACAGGGAGGGGTAGCTAACTATGGCTACACCTTC.

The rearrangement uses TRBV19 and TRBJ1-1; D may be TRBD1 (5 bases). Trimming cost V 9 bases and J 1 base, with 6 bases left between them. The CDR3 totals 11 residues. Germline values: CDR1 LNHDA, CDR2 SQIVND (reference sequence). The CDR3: CASGANTEAFF. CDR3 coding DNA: TGTGCCAGCGGGGCGAACACTGAAGCTTTCTTT. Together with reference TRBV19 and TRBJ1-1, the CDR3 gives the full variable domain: DGGITQSPKYLFRKEGQNVTLSCEQNLNHDAMYWYRQDPGQGLRLIYYSQIVNDFQKGDIAEGYSVSREKKESFPLTVTSAQKNPTAFYLCASGANTEAFFGQGTRLTVV.

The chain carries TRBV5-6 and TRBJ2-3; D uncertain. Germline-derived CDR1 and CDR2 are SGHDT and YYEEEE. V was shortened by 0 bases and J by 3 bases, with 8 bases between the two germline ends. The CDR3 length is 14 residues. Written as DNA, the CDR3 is TGTGCCAGCAGCTTGGTCTTCGGAACAGATACGCAGTATTTT. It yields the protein CASSLVFGTDTQYF. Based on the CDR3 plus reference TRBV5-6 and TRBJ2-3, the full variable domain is DAGVTQSPTHLIKTRGQQVTLRCSPKSGHDTVSWYQQALGQGPQFIFQYYEEEERQRGNFPDRFSGHQFPNYSSELNVNALLLGDSALYLCASSLVFGTDTQYFGPGTRLTVL.

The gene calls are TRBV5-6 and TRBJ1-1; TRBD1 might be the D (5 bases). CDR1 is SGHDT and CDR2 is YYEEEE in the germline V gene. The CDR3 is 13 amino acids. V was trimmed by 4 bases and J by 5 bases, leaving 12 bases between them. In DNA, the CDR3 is TGTGCCAGCAGCGATACAGGTGAGACTGAAGCTTTCTTT. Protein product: CASSDTGETEAFF.

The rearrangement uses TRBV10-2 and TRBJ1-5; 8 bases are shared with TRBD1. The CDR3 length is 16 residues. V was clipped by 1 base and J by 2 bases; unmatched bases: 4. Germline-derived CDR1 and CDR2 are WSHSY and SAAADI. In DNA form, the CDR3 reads TGCGCCAGCAGTGAGTGGACAGGGAATGGCAATCAGCCCCAGCATTTT. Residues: CASSEWTGNGNQPQHF.

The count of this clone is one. DNA for the CDR3: TGTGCCAGCAGCTTAACCGGGGGTCGTAACACCATATATTTT. It translates to CASSLTGGRNTIYF. The chain employs TRBV7-6 and TRBJ1-3, with D possibly matching TRBD1 (5 bases). The CDR3 sequence is 14 residues long. CDR1 and CDR2 from the germline V gene are SGHVS and FNYEAQ. Trimming removed 2 bases from V and 7 bases from J, with 12 bases in between.

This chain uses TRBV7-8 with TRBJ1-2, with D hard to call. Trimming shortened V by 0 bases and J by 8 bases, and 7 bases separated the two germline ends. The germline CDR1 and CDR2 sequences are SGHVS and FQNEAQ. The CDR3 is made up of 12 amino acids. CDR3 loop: CASSLATWGYTF. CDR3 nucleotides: TGTGCCAGCAGCTTAGCTACCTGGGGCTACACCTTC.

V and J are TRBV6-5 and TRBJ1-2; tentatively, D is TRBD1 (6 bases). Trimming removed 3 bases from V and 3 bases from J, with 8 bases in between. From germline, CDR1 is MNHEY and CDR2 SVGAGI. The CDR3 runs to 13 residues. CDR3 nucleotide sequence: TGTGCCAGCAGTTATGACAGGCACTATGGCTACACCTTC. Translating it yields CASSYDRHYGYTF.

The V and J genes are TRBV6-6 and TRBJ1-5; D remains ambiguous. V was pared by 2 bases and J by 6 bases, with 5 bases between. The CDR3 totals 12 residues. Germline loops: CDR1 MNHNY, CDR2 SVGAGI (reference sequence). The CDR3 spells CASSYRVQPQHF. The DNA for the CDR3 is TGTGCCAGCAGTTACAGGGTTCAGCCCCAGCATTTT.